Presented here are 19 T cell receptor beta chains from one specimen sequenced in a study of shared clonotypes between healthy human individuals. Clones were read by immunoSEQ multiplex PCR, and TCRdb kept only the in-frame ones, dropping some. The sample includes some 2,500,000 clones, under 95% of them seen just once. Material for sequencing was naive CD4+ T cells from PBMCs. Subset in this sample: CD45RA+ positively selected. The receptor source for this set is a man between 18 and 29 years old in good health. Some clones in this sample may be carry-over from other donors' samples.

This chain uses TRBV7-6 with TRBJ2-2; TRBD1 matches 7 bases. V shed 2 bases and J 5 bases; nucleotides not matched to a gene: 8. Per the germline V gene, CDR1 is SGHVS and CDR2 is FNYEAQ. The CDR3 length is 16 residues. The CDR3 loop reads CASSLRQGLSTGELFF. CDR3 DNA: TGTGCCAGCAGCTTAAGACAGGGCCTCTCGACCGGGGAGCTGTTTTTT.

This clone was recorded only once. The CDR3 region is CASSLAHRGTEAFF. The CDR3 bases are TGTGCCAGCAGCTTAGCGCACAGGGGCACTGAAGCTTTCTTT. This rearrangement joins TRBV7-9 to TRBJ1-1, with 7 bases matching TRBD1. Germline V lookup: CDR1 SEHNR, CDR2 FQNEAQ (reference sequence). Trimming cost V 0 bases and J 4 bases; bases outside gene matches: 2. The CDR3 sequence is 14 residues long.

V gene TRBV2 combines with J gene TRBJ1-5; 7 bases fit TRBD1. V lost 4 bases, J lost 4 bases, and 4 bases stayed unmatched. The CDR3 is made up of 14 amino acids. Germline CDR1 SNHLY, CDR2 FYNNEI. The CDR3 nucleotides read TGTGCCAGCAGTGCTGGGGGACAGAATCAGCCCCAGCATTTT. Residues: CASSAGGQNQPQHF. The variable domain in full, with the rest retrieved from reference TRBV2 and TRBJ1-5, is EPEVTQTPSHQVTQMGQEVILRCVPISNHLYFYWYRQILGQKVEFLVSFYNNEISEKSEIFDDQFSVERPDGSNFTLKIRSTKLEDSAMYFCASSAGGQNQPQHFGDGTRLSIL.

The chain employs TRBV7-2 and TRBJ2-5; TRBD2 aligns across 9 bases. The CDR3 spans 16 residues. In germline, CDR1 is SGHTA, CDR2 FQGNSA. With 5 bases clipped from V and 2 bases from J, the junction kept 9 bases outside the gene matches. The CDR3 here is CASSPQGLAGQETQYF. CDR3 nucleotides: TGTGCCAGCAGCCCCCAGGGGCTAGCGGGGCAAGAGACCCAGTACTTC.

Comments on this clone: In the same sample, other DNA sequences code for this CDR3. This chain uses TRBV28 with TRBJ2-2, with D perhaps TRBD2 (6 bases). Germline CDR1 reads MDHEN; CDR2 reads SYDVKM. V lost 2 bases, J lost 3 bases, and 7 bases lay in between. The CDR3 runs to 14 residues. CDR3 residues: CASSLGGYTGELFF. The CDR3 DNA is TGTGCCAGCAGTTTAGGGGGGTACACCGGGGAGCTGTTTTTT.

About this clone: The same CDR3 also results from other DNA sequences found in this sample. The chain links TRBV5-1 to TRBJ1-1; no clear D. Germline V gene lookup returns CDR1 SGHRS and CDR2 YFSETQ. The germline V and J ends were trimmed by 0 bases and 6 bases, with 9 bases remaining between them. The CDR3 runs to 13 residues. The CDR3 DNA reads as TGCGCCAGCAGCTTGGCCGTCGGCTCTGAAGCTTTCTTT. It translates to CASSLAVGSEAFF.

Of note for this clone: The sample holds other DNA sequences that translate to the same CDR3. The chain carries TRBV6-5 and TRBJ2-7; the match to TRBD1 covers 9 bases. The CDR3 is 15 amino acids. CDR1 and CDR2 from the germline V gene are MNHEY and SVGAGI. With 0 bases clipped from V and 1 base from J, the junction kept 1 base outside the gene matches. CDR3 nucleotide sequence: TGTGCCAGCAGTTACTCGGGACAGGGATCCTACGAGCAGTACTTC. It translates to CASSYSGQGSYEQYF.

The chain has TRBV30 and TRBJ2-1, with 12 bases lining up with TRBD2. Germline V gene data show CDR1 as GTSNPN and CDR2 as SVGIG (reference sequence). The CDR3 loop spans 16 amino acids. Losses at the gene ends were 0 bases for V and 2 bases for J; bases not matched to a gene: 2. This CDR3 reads CAWSVRLAGAYNEQFF. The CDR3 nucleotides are TGTGCCTGGAGTGTAAGACTAGCGGGAGCCTACAATGAGCAGTTCTTC.

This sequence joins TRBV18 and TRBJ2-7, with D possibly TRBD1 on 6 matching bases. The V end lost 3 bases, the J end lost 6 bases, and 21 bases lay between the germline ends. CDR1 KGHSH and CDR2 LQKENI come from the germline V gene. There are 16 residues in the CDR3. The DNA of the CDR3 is TGTGCCAGCTCACCCCTTCTGACAGGCGGAAGAAGCGAGCAGTACTTC. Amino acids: CASSPLLTGGRSEQYF.

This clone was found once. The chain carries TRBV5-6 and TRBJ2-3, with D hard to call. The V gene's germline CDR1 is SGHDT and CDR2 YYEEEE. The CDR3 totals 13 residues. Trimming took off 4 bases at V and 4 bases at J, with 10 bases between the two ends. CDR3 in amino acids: CASSPKGADTQYF. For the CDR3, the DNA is TGTGCCAGCAGCCCCAAAGGCGCAGATACGCAGTATTTT.

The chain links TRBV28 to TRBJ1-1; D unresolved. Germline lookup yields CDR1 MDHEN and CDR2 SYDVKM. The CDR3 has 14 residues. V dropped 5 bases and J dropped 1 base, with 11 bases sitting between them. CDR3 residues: CASSMWRGNTEAFF. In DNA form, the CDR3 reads TGTGCCAGCAGTATGTGGCGGGGGAACACTGAAGCTTTCTTT. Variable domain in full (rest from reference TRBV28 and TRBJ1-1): DVKVTQSSRYLVKRTGEKVFLECVQDMDHENMFWYRQDPGLGLRLIYFSYDVKMKEKGDIPEGYSVSREKKERFSLILESASTNQTSMYLCASSMWRGNTEAFFGQGTRLTVV.

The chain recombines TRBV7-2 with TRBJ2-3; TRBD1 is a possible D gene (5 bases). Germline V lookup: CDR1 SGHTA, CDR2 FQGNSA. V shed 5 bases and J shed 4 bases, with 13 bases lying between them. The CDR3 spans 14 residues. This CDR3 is CASSAVRAPDTQYF. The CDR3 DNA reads TGTGCCAGCAGCGCAGTCAGGGCTCCAGATACGCAGTATTTT.

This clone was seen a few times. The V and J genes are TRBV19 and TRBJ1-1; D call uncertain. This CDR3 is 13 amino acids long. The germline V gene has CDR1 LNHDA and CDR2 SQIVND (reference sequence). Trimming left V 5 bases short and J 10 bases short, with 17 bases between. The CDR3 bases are TGTGCCAGTAGTCTCCAGACCGGACGATCAGCTTTCTTT. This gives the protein CASSLQTGRSAFF. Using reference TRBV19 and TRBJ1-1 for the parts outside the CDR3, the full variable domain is DGGITQSPKYLFRKEGQNVTLSCEQNLNHDAMYWYRQDPGQGLRLIYYSQIVNDFQKGDIAEGYSVSREKKESFPLTVTSAQKNPTAFYLCASSLQTGRSAFFGQGTRLTVV.

The CDR3 DNA reads TGTGCCAGCAGCGGCGCTGGACAGGGTTACACCGGGGAGCTGTTTTTT. Protein sequence: CASSGAGQGYTGELFF. The chain is built from TRBV9 and TRBJ2-2; 8 bases map to TRBD1. Germline V gene data show CDR1 as SGDLS and CDR2 as YYNGEE. Unmatched junction bases numbered 7, after V lost 3 bases and J lost 3 bases. The CDR3 is 16 amino acids.

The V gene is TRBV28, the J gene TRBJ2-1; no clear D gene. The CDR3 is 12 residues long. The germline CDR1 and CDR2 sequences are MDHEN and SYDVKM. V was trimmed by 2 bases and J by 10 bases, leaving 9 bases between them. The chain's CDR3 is CASSLAHREQFF. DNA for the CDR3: TGTGCCAGCAGTTTAGCCCATAGGGAGCAGTTCTTC.

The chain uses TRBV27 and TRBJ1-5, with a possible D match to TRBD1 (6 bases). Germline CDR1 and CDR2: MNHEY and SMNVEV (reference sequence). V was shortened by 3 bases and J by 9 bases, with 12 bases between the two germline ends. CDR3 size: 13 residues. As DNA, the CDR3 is TGTGCCAGCAGTTTGAGTAGGGGGAGGCCCCAGCATTTT. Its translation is CASSLSRGRPQHF.

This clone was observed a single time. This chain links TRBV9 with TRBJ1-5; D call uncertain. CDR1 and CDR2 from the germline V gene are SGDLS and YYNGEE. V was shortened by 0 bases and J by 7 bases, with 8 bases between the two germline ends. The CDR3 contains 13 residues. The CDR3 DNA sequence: TGTGCCAGCAGCGTAGGTCCCAAGCAGCCCCAGCATTTT. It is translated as CASSVGPKQPQHF.

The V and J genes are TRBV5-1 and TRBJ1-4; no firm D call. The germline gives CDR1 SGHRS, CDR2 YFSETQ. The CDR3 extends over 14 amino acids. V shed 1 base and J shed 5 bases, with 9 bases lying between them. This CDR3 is CASSLTVPNEKLFF. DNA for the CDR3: TGCGCCAGCAGCTTGACAGTACCGAATGAAAAACTGTTTTTT.

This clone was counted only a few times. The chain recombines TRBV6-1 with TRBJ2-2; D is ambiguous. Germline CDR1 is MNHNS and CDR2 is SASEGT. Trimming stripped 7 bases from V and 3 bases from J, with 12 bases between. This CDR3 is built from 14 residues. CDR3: CASTEAADTGELFF. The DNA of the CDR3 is TGTGCCAGCACCGAGGCGGCAGACACCGGGGAGCTGTTTTTT.